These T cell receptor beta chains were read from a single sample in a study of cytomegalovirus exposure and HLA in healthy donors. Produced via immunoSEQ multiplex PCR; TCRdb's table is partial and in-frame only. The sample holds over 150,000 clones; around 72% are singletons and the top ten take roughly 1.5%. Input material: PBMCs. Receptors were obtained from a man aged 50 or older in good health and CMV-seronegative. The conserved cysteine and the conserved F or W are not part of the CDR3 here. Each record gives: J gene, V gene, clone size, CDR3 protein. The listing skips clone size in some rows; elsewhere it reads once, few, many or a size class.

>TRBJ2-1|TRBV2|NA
ASSKGTSDYNEQF
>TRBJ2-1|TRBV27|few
ASSTLANVNEQF
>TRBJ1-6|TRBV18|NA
ASSPYTGLVDSPLH
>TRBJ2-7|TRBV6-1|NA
ASSVRGSYEQY
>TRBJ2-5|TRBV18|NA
ASSPGGARQETQY
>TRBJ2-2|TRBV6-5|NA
ASSRSRANTGELF
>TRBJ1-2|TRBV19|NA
ASTALANYGYT
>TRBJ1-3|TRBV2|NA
ASLRDSGNTIY
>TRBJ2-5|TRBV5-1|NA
ASSFIPPAGGPVSRETQY
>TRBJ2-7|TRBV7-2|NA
ASRQGQGTYEQY
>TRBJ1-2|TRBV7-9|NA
ASSLSGALANYGYT
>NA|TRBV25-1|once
ASSEGTDPYEQY
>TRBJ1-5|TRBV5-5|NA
ASSSGQLTQPQH
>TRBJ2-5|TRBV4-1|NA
ASSPSSSGGQETQY
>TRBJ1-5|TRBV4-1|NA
ASSQGDTRNQPQH
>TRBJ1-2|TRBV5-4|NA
ASSEGQGPYYGYT
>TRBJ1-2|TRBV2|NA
ASKRANYGYT
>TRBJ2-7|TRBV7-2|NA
ASSSQRGQGYEQY
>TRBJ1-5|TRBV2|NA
ASAIFQGSQPQH
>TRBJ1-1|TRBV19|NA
ASKAGTAYLNTEAF
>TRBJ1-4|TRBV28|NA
ASSLTSPGANEKLF
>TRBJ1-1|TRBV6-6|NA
ASSYSGQGSTEAF
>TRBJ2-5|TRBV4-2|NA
ASSQGAGVEETQY
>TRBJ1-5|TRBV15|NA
ATSRGRGGVSNQPQH
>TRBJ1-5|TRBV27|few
ASMANQPQH
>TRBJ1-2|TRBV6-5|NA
ASSYLSRGSSGYT
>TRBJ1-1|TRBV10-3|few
AISGGQGREAF
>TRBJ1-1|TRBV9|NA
ASSVAVGGTEAF
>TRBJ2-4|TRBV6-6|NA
ASSWTGQPKNIQY
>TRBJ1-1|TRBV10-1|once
ASSLVPGQGTEAF
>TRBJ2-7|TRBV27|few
ASSTETGTGGSEQY
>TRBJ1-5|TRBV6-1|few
ASLEGGAGDQPQH
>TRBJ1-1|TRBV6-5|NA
ASSASRGGTEAF
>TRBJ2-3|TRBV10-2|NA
ASSEPTRNMDTQY
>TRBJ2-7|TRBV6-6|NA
ASSYSAVNPYEQY
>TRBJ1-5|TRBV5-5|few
ASSFAGGSQPQH
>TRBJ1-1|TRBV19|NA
ASIPDRLPNTEAF
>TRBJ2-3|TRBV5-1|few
ASSLQGQFGDTQY
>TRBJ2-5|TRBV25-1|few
ASSSPRGLETQY
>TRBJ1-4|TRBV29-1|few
SVAGAGGEKLF
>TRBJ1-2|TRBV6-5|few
ASSPNRDRSYGYT
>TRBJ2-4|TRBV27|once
ASSTLQGQANIQY
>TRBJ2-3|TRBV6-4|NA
ASSDRGGRSDTQY
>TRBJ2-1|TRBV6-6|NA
ASRAGPGNEQF
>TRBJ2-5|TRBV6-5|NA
ASSYGLGGQETQY
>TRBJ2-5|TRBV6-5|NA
AGSYSFRDQETQY
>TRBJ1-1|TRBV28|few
ASSSLRDRGSPEAF
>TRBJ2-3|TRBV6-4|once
ASSEGTSGGTDTQY